This TCR beta chain was profiled in a study of T cell responses to AZD1222 COVID-19 vaccine. Comments on this clone: Its antigen is still unknown.

General observations from the study: It should be noted that donors were predominantly white British and more often female, and clonal diversity was possibly underestimated.

The CDR3 consists of 15 residues. The V end lost 0 bases, the J end lost 0 bases, and 8 bases lay between the germline ends. Germline V gene data show CDR1 as LGHNA and CDR2 as YNFKEQ. Assay used: immunoSEQ multiplex PCR; TCRdb lists only in-frame clones, some missing. The sample comprises 150,000 to 200,000 clones, just under 90% of which are singletons, and roughly 6% rests with the top ten. The clonotype comes from an adult in good health. Specimen: peripheral blood, collected on day 0 of AZD1222 vaccination. V gene TRBV4-2 combines with J gene TRBJ1-2; no reliable D call. The CDR3 bases are TGTGCCAGCAGCCAAGATAAAGCACCTAACTATGGCTACACCTTC. It codes for CASSQDKAPNYGYTF.